One and the same sample provided the 18 T cell receptor beta chains below, sequenced in a study of cytomegalovirus exposure and HLA in healthy donors. PCR used 60 Vbeta primers and 13 Jbeta primers. Sequencing was performed with immunoSEQ multiplex PCR; in TCRdb, only in-frame clones are kept and a portion is missing. The sample includes 120,000 or so clones, nearly 80% of them seen just once. What was sequenced was PBMCs. The receptors derive from a woman aged 40 to 50 in good health and CMV-seronegative.

This chain joins TRBV28 and TRBJ2-7; perhaps TRBD1 as D (5 bases). Germline CDR1 and CDR2: MDHEN and SYDVKM. Trimming removed 3 bases from V and 4 bases from J, with 13 bases in between. The CDR3 runs to 14 residues. The chain's CDR3 is CASSLADREYEQYF. The CDR3 region has the DNA TGTGCCAGCAGTTTGGCTGACAGAGAATACGAGCAGTACTTC.

The chain carries TRBV5-6 and TRBJ2-3, with D possibly TRBD1 on 5 matching bases. The V end was cut by 0 bases, the J end by 0 bases, with 8 bases between. The CDR3 runs 15 residues. Germline values: CDR1 SGHDT, CDR2 YYEEEE. The CDR3 loop reads CASSLAGISTDTQYF. The CDR3 DNA sequence: TGTGCCAGCAGCTTGGCAGGGATTAGCACAGATACGCAGTATTTT.

This clone was observed a few times. The rearrangement joins TRBV7-9 to TRBJ1-3; maybe TRBD1 (5 bases). Germline assignment: CDR1 SEHNR and CDR2 FQNEAQ (reference sequence). This CDR3 spans 14 amino acids. V was pared by 7 bases and J by 2 bases, with 12 bases between. The CDR3 nucleotides read TGTGCCAGCAACATGGGGGGAACTGGAAACACCATATATTTT. It translates to CASNMGGTGNTIYF.

The V and J genes are TRBV11-2 and TRBJ1-3; D unclear. This CDR3 contains 13 residues. The germline V and J ends were trimmed by 4 bases and 4 bases, with 8 bases remaining between them. The germline gives CDR1 SGHAT, CDR2 FQNNGV. CDR3 sequence (DNA): TGTGCCAGCAGCTCGTCGACAGGAAACACCATATATTTT. Translated: CASSSSTGNTIYF.

The chain is built from TRBV5-1 and TRBJ1-1; D is unresolved. The CDR3 has 17 amino acids. The germline V and J ends were trimmed by 1 base and 1 base, with 17 bases remaining between them. The germline V gene has CDR1 SGHRS and CDR2 YFSETQ. The CDR3 loop is CASSLKTGLSSNTEAFF. Here the CDR3 DNA reads TGCGCCAGCAGCTTGAAAACTGGGCTCAGCTCGAACACTGAAGCTTTCTTT.

The gene calls are TRBV7-2 and TRBJ2-3; possible D gene TRBD2, 6 bases. Deletions cut 5 bases from V and 8 bases from J, with 14 bases between. The germline gives CDR1 SGHTA, CDR2 FQGNSA. The CDR3 covers 13 residues. The CDR3 region is CASSPEGSSTQYF. CDR3 in DNA: TGTGCCAGCAGCCCGGAGGGGAGCAGTACGCAGTATTTT.

In DNA, the CDR3 is TGCGCCAGCAGCCGTGAAGGACGCGCCGGGACAGCCTCGTACTTC. Its protein is CASSREGRAGTASYF. The V call is TRBV4-1, the J call TRBJ2-7; 7 positions match TRBD1. Germline assignment: CDR1 MGHRA and CDR2 YSYEKL. The CDR3 contains 15 residues. The ends lost 4 bases at V and 12 bases at J; junction bases unmatched: 18.

This clone showed up just a few times. V gene TRBV5-1 combines with J gene TRBJ2-7, with TRBD2 matching over 10 bases. Trimming at V came to 4 bases and at J to 2 bases, leaving 3 bases not matched to a gene. The CDR3 is 14 residues long. Germline V lookup: CDR1 SGHRS, CDR2 YFSETQ. The CDR3 loop reads CASSRTSGTYEQYF. The CDR3 DNA reads as TGCGCCAGCAGCCGGACTAGCGGTACCTACGAGCAGTACTTC.

This rearrangement joins TRBV6-6 to TRBJ2-1; 8 bases agree with TRBD2. Trimming removed 2 bases from V and 8 bases from J; junction bases left unmatched: 5. CDR3 length equals 14 residues. Germline CDR1 is MNHNY and CDR2 is SVGAGI (reference sequence). The CDR3 DNA follows: TGTGCCAGCAGTTACGAGCGGGAGTGGGATGAGCAGTTCTTC. Protein sequence: CASSYEREWDEQFF.

The chain joins TRBV28 to TRBJ1-5; TRBD1 might be the D (6 bases). V was cut by 3 bases and J by 6 bases, with 15 bases left in between. This CDR3 has 15 residues. CDR1 and CDR2 from the germline V gene are MDHEN and SYDVKM. CDR3 sequence (DNA): TGTGCCAGCAGTTTCTCAGGGGCGCGAGGTCAGCCCCAGCATTTT. Translation gives CASSFSGARGQPQHF.

This chain uses TRBV7-3 with TRBJ2-2, with a tentative D call TRBD1 (5 bases). Looked up from germline, CDR1 is SGHTA and CDR2 is FQGTGA. This CDR3 has 14 residues. V shed 2 bases and J shed 2 bases, with 6 bases lying between them. CDR3 region: CASSLGANTGELFF. Here the CDR3 DNA reads TGTGCCAGCAGCTTAGGGGCCAACACCGGGGAGCTGTTTTTT.

This chain links TRBV7-2 with TRBJ2-1; D gene ambiguous. The CDR3 covers 13 residues. Trimming removed 5 bases at V and 8 bases at J, with 13 bases between. The V gene's germline CDR1 is SGHTA and CDR2 FQGNSA. CDR3 in DNA: TGTGCCAGCAGCCTCTACCTTCGGGATGAGCAGTTCTTC. Its translation is CASSLYLRDEQFF. The variable domain in full, completed from reference TRBV7-2 and TRBJ2-1, reads GAGVSQSPSNKVTEKGKDVELRCDPISGHTALYWYRQSLGQGLEFLIYFQGNSAPDKSGLPSDRFSAERTGGSVSTLTIQRTQQEDSAVYLCASSLYLRDEQFFGPGTRLTVL.

This clone was seen more than once but under ten times. The gene calls are TRBV7-2 and TRBJ2-1; a weak D match, TRBD1 (6 bases). Germline V gives CDR1 SGHTA, CDR2 FQGNSA. The length of the CDR3 is 15 residues. Trimming left V 3 bases short and J 3 bases short, with 12 bases between. The CDR3 is CASSLGHPNYNEQFF. The DNA of the CDR3 is TGTGCCAGCAGCTTGGGACATCCAAACTACAATGAGCAGTTCTTC.

This chain joins TRBV4-1 and TRBJ2-1, with TRBD2 matching 9 bases. The CDR3 extends over 14 amino acids. V was clipped by 6 bases and J by 9 bases; unmatched bases: 9. CDR1 and CDR2 (germline): MGHRA, YSYEKL. CDR3: CASRRAGGPSEQFF. CDR3 bases: TGCGCCAGCAGGCGGGCGGGAGGGCCGAGTGAGCAGTTCTTC.

The chain joins TRBV27 to TRBJ2-3, with D unclear. Germline assignment: CDR1 MNHEY and CDR2 SMNVEV (reference sequence). Between the trimmed V and J ends, which lost 4 bases and 1 base, there was a span of 9 bases. The CDR3 totals 14 residues. The CDR3 DNA follows: TGTGCCAGCAGTTCAGGATACGGCACAGATACGCAGTATTTT. Translated: CASSSGYGTDTQYF.

The V call is TRBV5-1, the J call TRBJ2-5; D might be TRBD2 (5 bases). Between the trimmed V and J ends, which lost 0 bases and 0 bases, there was a span of 6 bases. This CDR3 has 14 amino acids. Germline CDR1 is SGHRS and CDR2 is YFSETQ. DNA of the CDR3: TGCGCCAGCAGCTTGGCGGGGTACCAAGAGACCCAGTACTTC. Translating gives CASSLAGYQETQYF.

The sample holds a few counts of this clone. V is TRBV10-3 and J is TRBJ2-7; TRBD2 matches at 7 bases. Germline-derived CDR1 and CDR2 are ENHRY and SYGVKD. The CDR3 is made up of 17 amino acids. V lost 0 bases and J lost 2; bases outside the gene matches: 10. This chain's CDR3 is CAISESKLAPTTYEQYF. CDR3 sequence (DNA): TGTGCCATCAGTGAGTCGAAACTAGCGCCTACCACCTACGAGCAGTACTTC.

This clone was detected once. At one boundary the junction diverges from the germline segment, which might be a read error. The rearrangement uses TRBV7-9 and TRBJ2-5; TRBD2 matches 10 bases. The CDR3 has 15 amino acids. Germline V CDR1 and CDR2: SEHNR, FQNEAQ (reference sequence). CDR3 sequence reads: CSSSTSTSGQETQYF. The CDR3 coding sequence is TGTTCCAGCAGCACTTCGACTAGCGGGCAAGAGACCCAGTACTTC.